This T cell receptor (beta chain) emerged from a study of early T cells in non-severe SARS-CoV-2 infection. Overall study: Chains stayed unpaired after sequencing of bulk RNA from unsorted whole blood. Findings and limits, study-wide: In VDJdb matching, anti-spike CD8 responses were favored while private and CD4 specificities went missing.

This clonotype appeared many times. The target antigen is unknown. Attachment of unique molecular identifiers to individual cDNA molecules was performed. TCRdb re-called the 5' RACE reads with MiXCR, one entry per CDR3 protein. In the table there are 64,000 or so distinct CDR3 sequences, around 11% of which are singletons. The CDR3 runs to 15 residues. Trimming at V came to 5 bases and at J to 8 bases, leaving 10 bases not matched to a gene. The sequences come from whole blood, collected at baseline. This sequence originates from an adult who was a healthcare worker with PCR-confirmed SARS-CoV-2 infection or an uninfected control (not recorded which). This rearrangement joins TRBV12-3 or TRBV12-4 to TRBJ1-4, with 8 bases lining up with TRBD1. CDR3 amino acids: CASSATGGLGEKLFF. The CDR3 region has the DNA TGTGCCAGCAGTGCCACAGGGGGACTAGGAGAAAAACTGTTTTTT.